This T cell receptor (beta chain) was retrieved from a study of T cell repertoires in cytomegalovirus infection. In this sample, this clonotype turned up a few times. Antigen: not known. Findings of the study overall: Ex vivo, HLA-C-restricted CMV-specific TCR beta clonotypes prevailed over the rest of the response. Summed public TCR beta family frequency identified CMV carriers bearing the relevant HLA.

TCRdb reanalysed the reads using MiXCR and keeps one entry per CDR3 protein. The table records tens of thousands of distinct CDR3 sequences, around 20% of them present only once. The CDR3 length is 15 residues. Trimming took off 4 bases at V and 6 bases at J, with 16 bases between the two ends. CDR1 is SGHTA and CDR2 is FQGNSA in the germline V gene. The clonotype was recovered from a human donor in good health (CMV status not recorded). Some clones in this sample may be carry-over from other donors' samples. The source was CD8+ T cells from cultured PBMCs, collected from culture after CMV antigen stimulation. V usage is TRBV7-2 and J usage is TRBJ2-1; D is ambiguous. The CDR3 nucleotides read TGTGCCAGCAGCTCCATTTCGGTTAGGGCCAATGAGCAGTTCTTC. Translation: CASSSISVRANEQFF. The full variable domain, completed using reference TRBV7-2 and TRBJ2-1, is GAGVSQSPSNKVTEKGKDVELRCDPISGHTALYWYRQSLGQGLEFLIYFQGNSAPDKSGLPSDRFSAERTGGSVSTLTIQRTQQEDSAVYLCASSSISVRANEQFFGPGTRLTVL.